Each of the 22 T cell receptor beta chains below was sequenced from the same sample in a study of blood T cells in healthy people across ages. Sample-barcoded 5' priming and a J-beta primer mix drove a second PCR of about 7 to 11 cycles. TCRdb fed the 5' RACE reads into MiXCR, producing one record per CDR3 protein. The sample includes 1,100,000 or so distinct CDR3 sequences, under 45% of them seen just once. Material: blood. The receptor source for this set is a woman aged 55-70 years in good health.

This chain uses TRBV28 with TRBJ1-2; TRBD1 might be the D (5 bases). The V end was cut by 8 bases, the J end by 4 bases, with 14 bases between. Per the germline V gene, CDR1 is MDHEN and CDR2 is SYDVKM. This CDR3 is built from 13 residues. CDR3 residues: CASGPGRGYGYTF. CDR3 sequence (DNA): TGTGCCAGCGGCCCGGGACGCGGCTATGGCTACACCTTC.

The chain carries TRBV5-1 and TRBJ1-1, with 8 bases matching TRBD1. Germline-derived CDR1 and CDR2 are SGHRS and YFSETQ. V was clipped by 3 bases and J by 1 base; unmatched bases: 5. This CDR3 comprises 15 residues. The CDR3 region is CASSSLTGENTEAFF. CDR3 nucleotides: TGCGCCAGCAGCTCACTGACAGGGGAGAACACTGAAGCTTTCTTT.

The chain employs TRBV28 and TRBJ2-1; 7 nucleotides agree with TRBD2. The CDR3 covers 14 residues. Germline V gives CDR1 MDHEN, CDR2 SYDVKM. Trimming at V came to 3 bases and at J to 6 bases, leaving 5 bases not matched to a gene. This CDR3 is CASSLAGVPNEQFF. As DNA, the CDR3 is TGTGCCAGCAGTTTGGCGGGAGTCCCCAATGAGCAGTTCTTC.

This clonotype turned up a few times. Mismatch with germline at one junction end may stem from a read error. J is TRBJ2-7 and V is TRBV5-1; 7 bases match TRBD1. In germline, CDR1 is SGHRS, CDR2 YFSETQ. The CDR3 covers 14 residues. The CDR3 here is CASSLEDRRYEQYF. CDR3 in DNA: TGCGCCAGTAGCTTAGAGGACAGGAGATACGAGCAGTACTTC.

The CDR3 sequence: CASSSDGAANYEQYF. The CDR3 DNA is TGTGCCAGCAGCTCCGACGGGGCCGCGAACTACGAGCAGTACTTC. This chain uses TRBV7-9 with TRBJ2-7; D may be TRBD1 or TRBD2 (5 bases each). Germline V gene sequence: CDR1 SEHNR, CDR2 FQNEAQ (reference sequence). There are 15 residues in the CDR3. V was pared by 4 bases and J by 3 bases, with 16 bases between. Full variable domain (remainder filled in from reference TRBV7-9 and TRBJ2-7): DTGVSQNPRHKITKRGQNVTFRCDPISEHNRLYWYRQTLGQGPEFLTYFQNEAQLEKSRLLSDRFSAERPKGSFSTLEIQRTEQGDSAMYLCASSSDGAANYEQYFGPGTRLTVT.

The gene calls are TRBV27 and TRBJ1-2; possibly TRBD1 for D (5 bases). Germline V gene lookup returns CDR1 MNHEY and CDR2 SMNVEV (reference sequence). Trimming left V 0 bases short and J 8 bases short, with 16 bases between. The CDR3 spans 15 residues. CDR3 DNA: TGTGCCAGCAGTTTATCGGTAGGGGCCCGGTGGGGCTACACCTTC. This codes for CASSLSVGARWGYTF.

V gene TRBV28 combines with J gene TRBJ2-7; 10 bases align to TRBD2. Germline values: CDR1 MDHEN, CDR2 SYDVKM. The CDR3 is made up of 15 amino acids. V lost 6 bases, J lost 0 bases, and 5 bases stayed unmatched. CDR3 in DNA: TGTGCCAGCAGCTATGGGACTAGCGTCTCCTACGAGCAGTACTTC. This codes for CASSYGTSVSYEQYF.

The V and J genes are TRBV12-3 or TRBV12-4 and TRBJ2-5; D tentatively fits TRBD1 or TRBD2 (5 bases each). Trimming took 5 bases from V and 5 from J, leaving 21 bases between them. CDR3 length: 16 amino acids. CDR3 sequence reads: CASSQRDADTRETQYF. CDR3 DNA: TGTGCCAGCAGTCAACGGGACGCGGACACGCGGGAGACCCAGTACTTC.

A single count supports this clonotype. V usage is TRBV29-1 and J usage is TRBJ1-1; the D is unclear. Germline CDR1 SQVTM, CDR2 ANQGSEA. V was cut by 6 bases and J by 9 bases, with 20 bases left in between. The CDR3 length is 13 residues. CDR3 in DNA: TGCAGCGTGGACTGGAGTCGCGATGATCAAGCTTTCTTT. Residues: CSVDWSRDDQAFF.

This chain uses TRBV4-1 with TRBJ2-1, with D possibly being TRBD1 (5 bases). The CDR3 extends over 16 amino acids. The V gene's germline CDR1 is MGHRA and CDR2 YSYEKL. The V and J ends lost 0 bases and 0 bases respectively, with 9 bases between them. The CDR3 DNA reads TGCGCCAGCAGCCAAGATTGGGGCGCCTCCTACAATGAGCAGTTCTTC. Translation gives CASSQDWGASYNEQFF.

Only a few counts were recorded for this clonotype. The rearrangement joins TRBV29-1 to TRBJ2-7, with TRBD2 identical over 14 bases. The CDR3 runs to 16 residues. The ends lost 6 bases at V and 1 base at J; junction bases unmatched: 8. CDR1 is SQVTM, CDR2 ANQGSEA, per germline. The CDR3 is CSVEGTSGSPSYEQYF. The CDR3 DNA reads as TGCAGCGTCGAGGGGACTAGCGGGAGTCCTTCCTACGAGCAGTACTTC.

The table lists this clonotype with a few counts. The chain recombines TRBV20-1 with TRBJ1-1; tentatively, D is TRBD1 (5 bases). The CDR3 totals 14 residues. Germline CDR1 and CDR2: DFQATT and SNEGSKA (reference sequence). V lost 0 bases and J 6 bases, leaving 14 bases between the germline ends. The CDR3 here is CSARDLGHVAEAFF. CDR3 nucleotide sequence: TGCAGTGCTAGAGACCTAGGACACGTGGCTGAAGCTTTCTTT.

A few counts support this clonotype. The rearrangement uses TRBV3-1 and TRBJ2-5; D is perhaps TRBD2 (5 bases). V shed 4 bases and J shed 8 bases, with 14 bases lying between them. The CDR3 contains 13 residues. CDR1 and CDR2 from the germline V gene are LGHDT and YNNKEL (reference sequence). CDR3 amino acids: CASSPGLLVTQYF. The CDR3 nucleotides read TGTGCCAGCAGCCCCGGATTACTAGTTACCCAGTACTTC.

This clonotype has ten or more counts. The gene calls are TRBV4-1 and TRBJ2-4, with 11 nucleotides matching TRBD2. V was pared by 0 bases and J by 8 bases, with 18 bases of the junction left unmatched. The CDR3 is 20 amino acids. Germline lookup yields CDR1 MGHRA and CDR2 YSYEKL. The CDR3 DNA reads TGCGCCAGCAGCCAAGATTGGGTTGGGATTAGCGGGAGGGCCGTGGACATTCAGTACTTC. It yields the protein CASSQDWVGISGRAVDIQYF.

Here the CDR3 reads CATSDLLRNWATGTGELFF. For the CDR3, the DNA is TGTGCCACCAGTGATTTGCTGCGGAATTGGGCCACGGGTACCGGGGAGCTGTTTTTT. J is TRBJ2-2 and V is TRBV24-1, with D unresolved. From germline, CDR1 is KGHDR and CDR2 SFDVKD. This CDR3 spans 19 amino acids. Deletions cut 0 bases from V and 5 bases from J, with 21 bases between.

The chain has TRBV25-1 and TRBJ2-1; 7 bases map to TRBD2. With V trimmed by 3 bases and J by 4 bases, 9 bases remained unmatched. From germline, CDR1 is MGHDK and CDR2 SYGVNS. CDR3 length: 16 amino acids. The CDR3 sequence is CASSDVGGPTYNEQFF. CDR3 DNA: TGTGCCAGCAGTGATGTGGGAGGGCCGACATACAATGAGCAGTTCTTC.

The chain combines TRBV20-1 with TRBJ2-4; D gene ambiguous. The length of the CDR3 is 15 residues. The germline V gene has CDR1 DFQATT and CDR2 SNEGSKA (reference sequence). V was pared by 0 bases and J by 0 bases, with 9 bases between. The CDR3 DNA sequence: TGCAGTGCTAGAGAACCGGGTGTAGCCAAAAACATTCAGTACTTC. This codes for CSAREPGVAKNIQYF.

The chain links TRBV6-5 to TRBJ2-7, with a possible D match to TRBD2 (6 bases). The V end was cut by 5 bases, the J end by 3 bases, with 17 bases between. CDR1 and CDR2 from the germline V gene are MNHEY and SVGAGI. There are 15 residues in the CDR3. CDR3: CASSPGGLRDYEQYF. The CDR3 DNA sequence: TGTGCCAGCAGTCCCGGAGGGTTAAGGGACTACGAGCAGTACTTC.

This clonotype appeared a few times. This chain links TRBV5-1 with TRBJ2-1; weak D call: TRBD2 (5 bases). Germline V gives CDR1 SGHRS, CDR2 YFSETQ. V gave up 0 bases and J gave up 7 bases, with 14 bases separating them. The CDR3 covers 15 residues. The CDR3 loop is CASSLEGAEGNEQFF. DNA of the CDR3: TGCGCCAGCAGCTTGGAGGGCGCCGAGGGAAATGAGCAGTTCTTC. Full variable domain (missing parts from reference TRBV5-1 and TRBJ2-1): KAGVTQTPRYLIKTRGQQVTLSCSPISGHRSVSWYQQTPGQGLQFLFEYFSETQRNKGNFPGRFSGRQFSNSRSEMNVSTLELGDSALYLCASSLEGAEGNEQFFGPGTRLTVL.

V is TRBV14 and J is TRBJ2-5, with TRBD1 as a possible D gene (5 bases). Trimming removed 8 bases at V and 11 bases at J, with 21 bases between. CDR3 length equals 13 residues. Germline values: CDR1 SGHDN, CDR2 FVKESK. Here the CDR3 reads CASGAQVYNEQYF. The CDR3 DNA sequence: TGTGCCAGCGGAGCACAGGTATACAATGAGCAGTACTTC.

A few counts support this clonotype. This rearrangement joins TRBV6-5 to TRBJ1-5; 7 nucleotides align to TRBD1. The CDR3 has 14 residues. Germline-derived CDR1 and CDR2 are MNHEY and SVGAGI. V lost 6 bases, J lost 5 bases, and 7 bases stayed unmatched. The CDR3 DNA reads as TGTGCCAGCAGGGGTCAGGGGGTCCATCAGCCCCAGCATTTT. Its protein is CASRGQGVHQPQHF.

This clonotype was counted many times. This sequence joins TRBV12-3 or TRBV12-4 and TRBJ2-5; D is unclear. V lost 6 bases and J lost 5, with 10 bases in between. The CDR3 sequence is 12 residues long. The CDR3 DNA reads TGTGCCAGCAGCTTATTTGGGGAGACCCAGTACTTC. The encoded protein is CASSLFGETQYF.